This T cell receptor (beta chain) was obtained from a study of cytomegalovirus exposure and HLA in healthy donors. The study's findings and limits: Cytomegalovirus association was assigned to about 150 TCR beta chains. It was reportedly the case that the classifier diagnosed cytomegalovirus status with high specificity and sensitivity.

In regard to this clone: The antigen remains undetermined.

The CDR3 is 15 amino acids. Germline V gene data show CDR1 as SGHRS and CDR2 as YFSETQ. Between the trimmed V and J ends, which lost 4 bases and 1 base, there was a span of 14 bases. Method: immunoSEQ multiplex PCR; TCRdb's copy keeps in-frame clones and lacks some. The sample consists of about 140,000 clones, more than 85% of them appearing once. Sequences were obtained from PBMCs. The clonotype was recovered from a man younger than 35 in good health and CMV-seropositive. The rearrangement uses TRBV5-1 and TRBJ1-1; tentative D call: TRBD1 (6 bases). The CDR3 protein is CASSMGTSPNTEAFF. CDR3 DNA: TGCGCCAGCAGCATGGGGACAAGCCCGAACACTGAAGCTTTCTTT.